A selection of T cell receptor beta chains follows, all from one sample in a study of T cells in Graves' hyperthyroidism and ophthalmopathy. TCRdb re-analysed the multiplex PCR reads in MiXCR, keeping a single row per CDR3 protein. Of 500,000 to 750,000 distinct CDR3 sequences listed, about a sixth are singletons. Sequenced input: blood. The receptors were gathered from a woman aged 30 to 39 with Graves' hyperthyroidism. Each CDR3 is given with its conserved first and last residue.

>12|TRBJ2-1|TRBV5-1
CASSYSVTEQFF
>14|TRBJ2-3|TRBV28
CASDHRGGMDTQYF
>15|TRBJ2-7|TRBV6-5
CASSYEGTGAYEQYF
>15|TRBJ2-5|TRBV7-2
CASSSSTEYQETQYF
>14|TRBJ2-1|TRBV20-1
CSALSGQGGNEQFF
>16|TRBJ2-5|TRBV6-2/TRBV6-3
CASSYGSGQDKVTQYF
>14|TRBJ2-3|TRBV12-3/TRBV12-4
CASSNGGGFDTQYF
>15|TRBJ2-1|TRBV7-6
CASSLAAGTYNEQFF
>17|TRBJ1-6|TRBV28
CASTSGQGTFGSQPLHF
>19|TRBJ2-3|TRBV7-3
CASSLERTSGRAFTDTQYF
>14|TRBJ2-1|TRBV7-9
CASSIFSGTNEQFF
>18|TRBJ2-7|TRBV11-2
CASSLSSGGRAWSYEQYF
>14|TRBJ1-2|TRBV27
CASRRTASNYGYTF
>17|TRBJ2-1|TRBV20-1
CSAIFLRASGRNNEQFF
>13|TRBJ2-7|TRBV10-3
CAISVDSFYEQYF
>14|TRBJ2-7|TRBV28
CASSLLDRGGEQYF
>14|TRBJ1-4|TRBV6-1
CASSRGQGNEKLFF
>12|TRBJ2-7|TRBV20-1
CSANLGDYEQYF
>13|TRBJ2-3|TRBV20-1
CSARGDSTDTQYF
>15|TRBJ2-1|TRBV24-1
CATSGPGTGYNEQFF
>16|TRBJ2-7|TRBV19
CASSRPLAGGSYEQYF
>17|TRBJ2-1|TRBV10-1
CASAPFPGLTTVNEQFF
>14|TRBJ1-1|TRBV5-1
CASSYGGLNTEAFF
>15|TRBJ1-5|TRBV28
CASSGDGAPNQPQHF
>13|TRBJ2-7|TRBV19
CASSIGLAVEQYF
>15|TRBJ1-6|TRBV5-1
CASSFGEVYNSPLHF
>15|TRBJ2-1|TRBV5-4
CASSSDPGRANEQFF
>15|TRBJ1-2|TRBV19
CASRDLLGANYGYTF